The clone carrying this TCR beta chain has more than one count but fewer than ten. The target antigen is unknown. The data originate from a study of identical twins. Points from the study as a whole: Insertions ran lower in abundant cord blood beta clonotypes, though not in memory repertoires. The study found weaker excess twin sharing in beta out-of-frame sequences. Models, which agreed with sharing between unrelated individuals, nonetheless underestimated the out-of-frame TCR alpha sharing seen in monozygotic twins. Compared with unrelated sharing, twin-shared out-of-frame alpha sequences had more low-probability sequences.

With 5 bases clipped from V and 3 bases from J, the junction kept 9 bases outside the gene matches. The germline gives CDR1 SGHVS, CDR2 FQNEAQ. The CDR3 covers 15 residues. Each CDR3 protein gets one entry after TCRdb re-called the 5' RACE reads with MiXCR. The sample carries under 250,000 distinct CDR3 sequences, 9.4% recorded once. The TCR sequence derives from a woman between 18 and 30 years old in good health. Sequencing was carried out using memory (CD45RO+) T cells sorted from blood. The chain combines TRBV7-8 with TRBJ2-7; TRBD1 matches 8 bases. CDR3 region: CASSITGGYVYEQYF. CDR3 nucleotides: TGTGCCAGCAGCATCACAGGGGGGTACGTCTACGAGCAGTACTTC.